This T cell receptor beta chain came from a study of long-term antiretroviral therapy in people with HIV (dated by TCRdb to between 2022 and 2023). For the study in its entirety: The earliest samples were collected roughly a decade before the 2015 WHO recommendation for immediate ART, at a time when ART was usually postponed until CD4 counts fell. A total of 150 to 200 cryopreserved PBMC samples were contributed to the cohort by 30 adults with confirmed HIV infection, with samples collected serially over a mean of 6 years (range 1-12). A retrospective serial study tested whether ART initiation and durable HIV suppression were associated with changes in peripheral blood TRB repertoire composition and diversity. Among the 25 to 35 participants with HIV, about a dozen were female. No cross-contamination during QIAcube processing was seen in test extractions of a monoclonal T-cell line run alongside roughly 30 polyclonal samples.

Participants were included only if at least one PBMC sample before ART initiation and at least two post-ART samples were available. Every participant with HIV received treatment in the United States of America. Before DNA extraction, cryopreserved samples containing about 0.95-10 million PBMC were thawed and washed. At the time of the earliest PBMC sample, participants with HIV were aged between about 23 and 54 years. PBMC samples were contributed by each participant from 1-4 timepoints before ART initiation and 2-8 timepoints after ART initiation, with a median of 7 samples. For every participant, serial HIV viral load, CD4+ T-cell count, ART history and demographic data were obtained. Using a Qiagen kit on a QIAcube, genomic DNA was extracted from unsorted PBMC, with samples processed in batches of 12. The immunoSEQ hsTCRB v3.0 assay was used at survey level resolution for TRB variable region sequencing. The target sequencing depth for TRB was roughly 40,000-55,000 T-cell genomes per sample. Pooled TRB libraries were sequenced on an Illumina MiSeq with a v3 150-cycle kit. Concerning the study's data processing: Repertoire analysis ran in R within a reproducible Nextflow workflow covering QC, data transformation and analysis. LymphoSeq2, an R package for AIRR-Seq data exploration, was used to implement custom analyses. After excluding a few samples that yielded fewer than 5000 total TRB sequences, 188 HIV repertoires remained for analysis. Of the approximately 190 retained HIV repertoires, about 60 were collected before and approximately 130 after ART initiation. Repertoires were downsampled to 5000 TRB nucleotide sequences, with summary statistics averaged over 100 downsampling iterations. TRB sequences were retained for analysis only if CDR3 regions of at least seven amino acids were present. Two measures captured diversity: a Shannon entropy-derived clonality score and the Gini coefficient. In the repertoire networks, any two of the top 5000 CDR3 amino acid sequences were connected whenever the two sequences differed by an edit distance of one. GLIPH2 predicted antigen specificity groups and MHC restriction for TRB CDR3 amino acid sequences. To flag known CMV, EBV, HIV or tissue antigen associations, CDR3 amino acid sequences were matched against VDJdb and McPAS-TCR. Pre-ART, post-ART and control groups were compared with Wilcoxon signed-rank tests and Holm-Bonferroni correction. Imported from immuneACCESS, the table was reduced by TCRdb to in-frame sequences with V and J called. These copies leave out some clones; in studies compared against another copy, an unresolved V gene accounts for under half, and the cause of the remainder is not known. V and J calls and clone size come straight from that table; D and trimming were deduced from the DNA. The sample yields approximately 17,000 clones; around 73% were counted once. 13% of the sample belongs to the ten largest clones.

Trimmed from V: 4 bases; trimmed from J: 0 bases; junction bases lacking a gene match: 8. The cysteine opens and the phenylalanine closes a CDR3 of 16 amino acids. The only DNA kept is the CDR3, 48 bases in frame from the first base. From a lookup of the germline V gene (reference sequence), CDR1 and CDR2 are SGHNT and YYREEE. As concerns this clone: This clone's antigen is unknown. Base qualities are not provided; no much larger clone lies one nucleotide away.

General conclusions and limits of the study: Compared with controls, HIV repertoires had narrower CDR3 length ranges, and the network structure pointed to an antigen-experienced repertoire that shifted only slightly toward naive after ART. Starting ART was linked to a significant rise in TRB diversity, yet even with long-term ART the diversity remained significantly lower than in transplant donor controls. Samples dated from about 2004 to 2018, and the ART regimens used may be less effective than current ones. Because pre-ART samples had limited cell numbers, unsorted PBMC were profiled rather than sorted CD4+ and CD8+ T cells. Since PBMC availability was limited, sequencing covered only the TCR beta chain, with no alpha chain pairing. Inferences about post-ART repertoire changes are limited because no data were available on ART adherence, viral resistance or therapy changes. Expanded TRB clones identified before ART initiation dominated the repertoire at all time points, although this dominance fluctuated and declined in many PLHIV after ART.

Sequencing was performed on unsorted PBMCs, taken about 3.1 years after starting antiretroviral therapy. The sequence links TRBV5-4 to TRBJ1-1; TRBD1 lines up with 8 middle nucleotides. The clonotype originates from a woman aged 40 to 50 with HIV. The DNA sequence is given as TGTGCCAGCAGCCCGCGGGACAGGTTCCTGAACACTGAAGCTTTCTTT. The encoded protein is CASSPRDRFLNTEAFF.